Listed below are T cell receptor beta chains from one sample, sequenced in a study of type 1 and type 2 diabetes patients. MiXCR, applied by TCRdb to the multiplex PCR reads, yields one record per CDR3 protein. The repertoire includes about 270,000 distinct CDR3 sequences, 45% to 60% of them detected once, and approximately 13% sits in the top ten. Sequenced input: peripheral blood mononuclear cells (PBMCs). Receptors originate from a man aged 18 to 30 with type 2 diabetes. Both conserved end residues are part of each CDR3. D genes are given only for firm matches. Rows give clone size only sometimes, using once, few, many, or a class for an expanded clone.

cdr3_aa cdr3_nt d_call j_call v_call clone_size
CASSDGQARGETQYF TGTGCCAGCAGTGACGGACAGGCCCGGGGAGAGACCCAGTACTTC TRBD1 TRBJ2-5 TRBV2 many
CASRTFPEKLFF TGTGCCAGTAGAACTTTTCCGGAAAAACTGTTTTTT . TRBJ1-4 TRBV19 .
CASSFPTSGTDTQYF TGTGCCAGCAGTTTCCCGACTAGCGGCACAGATACGCAGTATTTT TRBD2 TRBJ2-3 TRBV28 .
CSAYTTESGTEAFF TGCAGTGCTTATACGACGGAAAGCGGGACTGAAGCTTTCTTT . TRBJ1-1 TRBV20-1 .
CAWSDLAPSTDTQYF TGTGCCTGGAGTGATCTTGCGCCTAGCACAGATACGCAGTATTTT . TRBJ2-3 TRBV30 few
CSASGGLAATQETQYF TGCAGTGCTAGCGGAGGGCTAGCGGCTACTCAAGAGACCCAGTACTTC TRBD2 TRBJ2-5 TRBV20-1 .
CASSAYGQFQETQYF TGTGCCAGCAGCGCGTACGGACAGTTCCAAGAGACCCAGTACTTC . TRBJ2-5 TRBV9 once
CATSRDNRDEKLFF TGTGCCACCAGCAGAGATAACAGGGATGAAAAACTGTTTTTT . TRBJ1-4 TRBV15 .
CASSSTGTPHYGYTF TGTGCCAGCAGCTCTACCGGGACACCACACTATGGCTACACCTTC . TRBJ1-2 TRBV7-2 .
CASSVGGAGSYEQYF TGTGCCAGCAGCGTAGGAGGGGCGGGTTCCTACGAGCAGTACTTC . TRBJ2-7 TRBV9 .
CASSQGINGGAETQYF TGCGCCAGCAGCCAAGGAATTAACGGGGGGGCAGAGACCCAGTACTTC TRBD2 TRBJ2-5 TRBV4-3 few
CASSLWQGEAFF TGTGCCAGCAGTTTATGGCAGGGTGAAGCTTTCTTT . TRBJ1-1 TRBV28 .
CASSDTGVYGYTF TGTGCCAGCAGTGATACCGGGGTTTATGGCTACACCTTC . TRBJ1-2 TRBV25-1 .
CASSPSRAPGYTEAFF TGTGCCAGCAGCCCTTCCCGGGCCCCGGGGTACACTGAAGCTTTCTTT . TRBJ1-1 TRBV7-3 .
CASSQGWLNSPLHF TGCGCCAGCAGCCAAGGCTGGCTGAATTCACCCCTCCACTTT . TRBJ1-6 TRBV4-3 .
CASSSSSGVEYEQYF TGTGCCAGCAGCTCGTCTAGCGGGGTAGAGTACGAGCAGTACTTC TRBD2 TRBJ2-7 TRBV7-8 once
CASSVGQRNEKLFF TGTGCCAGCAGTGTAGGACAGAGGAATGAAAAACTGTTTTTT . TRBJ1-4 TRBV2 .
CASSEAVEQYF TGTGCCAGCAGCGAGGCGGTCGAGCAGTACTTC . TRBJ2-7 TRBV5-5 .
CASSPPGALFGYTF TGTGCCAGCAGCCCTCCAGGGGCCCTATTTGGCTACACCTTC . TRBJ1-2 TRBV14 few
CASSPEHGGQGNTEAFF TGTGCCAGCAGCCCTGAACATGGAGGACAGGGGAACACTGAAGCTTTCTTT TRBD1 TRBJ1-1 TRBV7-2 once
CASSTRTGGTETQYF TGTGCCAGTAGTACCCGGACAGGGGGCACGGAGACCCAGTACTTC TRBD1 TRBJ2-5 TRBV19 few
CASSVDPSELYEQYF TGTGCCAGCAGCGTAGACCCTAGCGAACTCTACGAGCAGTACTTC . TRBJ2-7 TRBV9 .
CASSKQGDSYEQYF TGTGCCAGCAGTAAACAGGGGGACTCCTACGAGCAGTACTTC TRBD1 TRBJ2-7 TRBV12-3/TRBV12-4 few
CSAVRFSGNTIYF TGCAGTGCTGTCAGATTCTCTGGAAACACCATATATTTT . TRBJ1-3 TRBV20-1 .
CSALGPAGGEDYGYTF TGCAGTGCCCTGGGACCAGCAGGTGGGGAGGACTATGGCTACACCTTC . TRBJ1-2 TRBV20-1 once
CASSSGMTGSYSEAFF TGTGCCAGCAGTTCGGGGATGACAGGGAGTTACTCTGAAGCTTTCTTT TRBD1 TRBJ1-1 TRBV28 .
CASRPSGARSSYEQYF TGTGCCAGCAGACCGTCCGGGGCGAGGAGCTCCTACGAGCAGTACTTC . TRBJ2-7 TRBV27 .
CASSATGTGNTIYF TGTGCCAGCAGTGCTACAGGGACTGGAAACACCATATATTTT . TRBJ1-3 TRBV2 few
CSAWTGENGYTF TGCAGTGCTTGGACAGGGGAGAATGGCTACACCTTC TRBD1 TRBJ1-2 TRBV20-1 .
CASSPGQVTSRTKLFF TGTGCCAGCAGTCCGGGACAGGTTACATCACGCACAAAACTGTTTTTT TRBD1 TRBJ1-4 TRBV12-3/TRBV12-4 .
CSARDLIGGQTDTQYF TGCAGTGCTAGAGATCTGATCGGGGGGCAGACAGATACGCAGTATTTT . TRBJ2-3 TRBV20-1 .
CASSLRRFPVGLAGDF TGTGCCAGCAGCTTAAGAAGGTTTCCGGTGGGACTAGCGGGAGATTTT TRBD2 TRBJ2-3 TRBV7-8 few
CASSFGQNNEQFF TGTGCCAGCAGCTTCGGACAAAACAATGAGCAGTTCTTC . TRBJ2-1 TRBV7-8 .
CATRAGRNTEAFF TGCGCCACCAGGGCCGGGAGAAACACTGAAGCTTTCTTT . TRBJ1-1 TRBV10-2 .
CATSIKPPLASGNEQFF TGTGCCACCAGCATCAAACCCCCCTTGGCGTCCGGCAATGAGCAGTTCTTC . TRBJ2-1 TRBV15 few
CASSQEETSNQPQHF TGTGCCAGCAGCCAAGAGGAGACTAGCAATCAGCCCCAGCATTTT . TRBJ1-5 TRBV4-2 .
CASSQGQESGPLHF TGTGCCAGCAGCCAAGGACAGGAAAGCGGGCCCCTCCACTTT TRBD1 TRBJ1-6 TRBV6-6 few
CASSAGTNTEAFF TGTGCCAGCAGCGCCGGGACCAACACTGAAGCTTTCTTT . TRBJ1-1 TRBV7-6 .
CATSYRRTGQVAKNRFF TGTGCCACCAGTTACCGACGAACAGGGCAGGTGGCGAAAAACCGTTTTTTT . TRBJ1-4 TRBV15 .
CASGGQGDTGELFF TGTGCCAGCGGCGGACAGGGGGACACCGGGGAGCTGTTTTTT TRBD1 TRBJ2-2 TRBV2 few
CSARDRGTLSYEQYF TGCAGTGCTAGAGATCGTGGGACCCTCTCCTACGAGCAGTACTTC . TRBJ2-7 TRBV20-1 .
CASRVTRQGFSDTQYF TGTGCCAGCAGAGTGACGAGACAGGGCTTTTCAGATACGCAGTATTTT TRBD1 TRBJ2-3 TRBV6-2/TRBV6-3 .
CASRRGGGNQPQHF TGTGCCAGCCGTCGTGGAGGGGGCAATCAGCCCCAGCATTTT . TRBJ1-5 TRBV27 .
CASGARYPGELFF TGTGCCAGCGGAGCAAGATATCCCGGGGAGCTGTTTTTT . TRBJ2-2 TRBV28 .
CASSAHPTGELFF TGTGCCAGCAGTGCCCACCCCACCGGGGAGCTGTTTTTT . TRBJ2-2 TRBV25-1 many
CASSELSLLVRETQYF TGTGCCAGCAGTGAATTGTCCCTATTGGTCCGAGAGACCCAGTACTTC . TRBJ2-5 TRBV6-1 .
CATEDGLNEKLFF TGCGCCACCGAGGACGGACTTAATGAAAAACTGTTTTTT . TRBJ1-4 TRBV10-2 few
CASSQPRQGVNTEAFF TGCGCCAGCAGCCAGCCTCGACAGGGGGTGAACACTGAAGCTTTCTTT TRBD1 TRBJ1-1 TRBV4-1 .
CASRYRGLGAEAFF TGTGCCAGCAGATACAGGGGGCTAGGGGCTGAAGCTTTCTTT TRBD1 TRBJ1-1 TRBV27 .
CATSDPRSATDTQYF TGTGCCACCAGTGATCCAAGATCCGCCACAGATACGCAGTATTTT . TRBJ2-3 TRBV24-1 few
CASSFGGVSYNEQFF TGTGCCAGCAGCTTCGGCGGGGTGTCCTACAATGAGCAGTTCTTC . TRBJ2-1 TRBV7-2 once
CASRPGQVLYGYTF TGTGCCAGCAGACCGGGACAGGTTTTATATGGCTACACCTTC TRBD1 TRBJ1-2 TRBV12-3/TRBV12-4 .
CAWTATNEKLFF TGTGCCTGGACCGCAACTAATGAAAAACTGTTTTTT . TRBJ1-4 TRBV30 many
CASSARGTGYTEAFF TGTGCCAGCAGCGCCCGCGGGACAGGGTACACTGAAGCTTTCTTT TRBD1 TRBJ1-1 TRBV7-9 .
CASSQTPRGSNTGELFF TGTGCCAGCAGCCAGACCCCTCGCGGGAGTAACACCGGGGAGCTGTTTTTT TRBD2 TRBJ2-2 TRBV4-2 .
CASSLALGQGFGTGELFF TGCGCCAGCAGCTTGGCGTTGGGACAGGGGTTCGGCACCGGGGAGCTGTTTTTT TRBD1 TRBJ2-2 TRBV5-1 once
CAISGRAEQYF TGTGCCATCAGTGGGAGGGCCGAGCAGTACTTC . TRBJ2-7 TRBV10-3 .
CASSLGAIWANEQFF TGTGCCAGCAGCTTAGGGGCTATTTGGGCCAATGAGCAGTTCTTC . TRBJ2-1 TRBV11-2 .
CATSRGPRTGPNLYGYTF TGTGCCACCAGCAGAGGACCTCGGACCGGGCCGAACCTCTATGGCTACACCTTC . TRBJ1-2 TRBV15 few
CASSSASGANVLTF TGTGCCAGCAGTTCCGCGTCGGGGGCCAACGTCCTGACTTTC . TRBJ2-6 TRBV6-6 .